The clone carrying this T cell receptor (beta chain) was counted once. This sample stems from a study of blood T cell repertoires in COVID-19. In the study overall: Material from acute and convalescent COVID-19 was sourced from the United States, Italy and Spain. T cells, B-cell-depleted T cells, or PBMCs provided the cDNA or gDNA that served as material.

This CDR3 is built from 15 residues. J was trimmed by 5 bases and V by 2 bases; bases with no gene match: 5. Per germline, CDR1 MNHEY and CDR2 SVGAGI. Original data processing: Reference gene primer amplification yielded estimated nucleated cell counts. Libraries were prepared by immunoSEQ multiplex PCR; TCRdb keeps only in-frame clonotypes and omits some of them. V and J calls plus clone size are reproduced from that table; the DNA served to infer D and trimming. The top ten hold over 35% of the sample, which has 60,000 to 85,000 clones, just under 85% seen once. The chain is built from TRBV6-5 and TRBJ2-1; 8 bases map to TRBD1. The origin of this receptor is a man in his 70s with acute or convalescent COVID-19. Sequences were obtained from peripheral blood. The CDR3 loop reads CASSYGTTGDNEQFF. In nucleotides, the CDR3 is TGTGCCAGCAGTTACGGTACGACAGGGGACAATGAGCAGTTCTTC.